This passage covers 28 T cell receptor beta chains from one sample sequenced in a study of early T cells in non-severe SARS-CoV-2 infection. One entry per CDR3 protein, called by TCRdb with MiXCR from the 5' RACE reads. The sample contains 25,000 to 35,000 distinct CDR3 sequences, 5.7% of which appear only once. Sequencing was done on a sample of whole blood. These receptors were collected from an adult who was a healthcare worker with PCR-confirmed SARS-CoV-2 infection or an uninfected control (not recorded which).

This clonotype was counted ten times or more. The chain links TRBV14 to TRBJ1-2, with D uncertain. The length of the CDR3 is 13 residues. Germline V lookup: CDR1 SGHDN, CDR2 FVKESK. The V end lost 2 bases, the J end lost 5 bases, and 9 bases lay between the germline ends. The CDR3 here is CASSQNRRYGYTF. For the CDR3, the DNA is TGTGCCAGCAGCCAAAACAGACGATATGGCTACACCTTC.

This clonotype was detected many times. The V and J genes are TRBV7-9 and TRBJ1-1, with D perhaps TRBD1 (5 bases). Germline assignment: CDR1 SEHNR and CDR2 FQNEAQ (reference sequence). The CDR3 contains 12 residues. V lost 5 bases, J lost 8 bases, and 12 bases lay in between. CDR3 protein: CASSRFGDEAFF. As DNA, the CDR3 is TGTGCCAGCAGCCGTTTCGGGGACGAAGCTTTCTTT.

In its sample, this clonotype was seen many times. V and J are TRBV5-6 and TRBJ2-7, with D possibly matching TRBD1 (5 bases). From germline, CDR1 is SGHDT and CDR2 YYEEEE. The V gene lost 0 bases and the J gene lost 0 bases, with 7 bases spanning the gap. The CDR3 runs to 14 residues. The CDR3 is CASSLEGHSYEQYF. DNA of the CDR3: TGTGCCAGCAGCTTGGAAGGACACTCCTACGAGCAGTACTTC.

This clonotype was recorded many times. The chain links TRBV18 to TRBJ1-5; D unclear. The length of the CDR3 is 12 residues. Deletions cut 2 bases from V and 10 bases from J, with 9 bases between. Germline lookup yields CDR1 KGHSH and CDR2 LQKENI. CDR3: CASSPVGQPQHF. Here the CDR3 DNA reads TGTGCCAGCTCACCAGTCGGTCAACCCCAGCATTTT.

This clonotype was found many times. The V gene is TRBV5-5, the J gene TRBJ1-5, with TRBD1 matching 7 bases. The CDR3 runs to 16 residues. Germline V lookup: CDR1 SGHKS, CDR2 YYEKEE (reference sequence). V lost 4 bases, J lost 7 bases, and 14 bases stayed unmatched. The CDR3 coding sequence is TGTGCCAGCAGCGCCAGGGGGACAGTAGATTTACAGCCCCAGCATTTT. The encoded protein is CASSARGTVDLQPQHF.

This clonotype was seen ten or more times. J is TRBJ2-2 and V is TRBV12-3 or TRBV12-4, with a tentative D call TRBD1 (6 bases). V lost 2 bases, J lost 3 bases, and 13 bases lay in between. This CDR3 region has 16 residues. CDR3 sequence reads: CASSLLRGQYTGELFF. DNA for the CDR3: TGTGCCAGCAGTTTACTAAGAGGACAGTACACCGGGGAGCTGTTTTTT.

This clonotype occurred many times. The chain employs TRBV4-3 and TRBJ2-5; 9 bases map to TRBD2. CDR3 size: 16 residues. Germline loops: CDR1 LGHNA, CDR2 YSLEER. After removal of 0 bases from V and 4 bases from J, the junction contained 6 bases not matched to a gene. The CDR3 DNA reads TGCGCCAGCAGCCAAGACTGGCTAGCGGGGAGAGAGACCCAGTACTTC. It yields the protein CASSQDWLAGRETQYF.

This clonotype was picked up many times. The chain carries TRBV6-6 and TRBJ2-6; 7 bases are a match to TRBD1. Germline CDR1 MNHNY, CDR2 SVGAGI (reference sequence). The CDR3 spans 16 residues. The V segment lost 6 bases and the J segment 4 bases; nucleotides outside the gene matches: 9. The CDR3 DNA is TGTGCCAGCAGATCTTCCGGGACAGCGGGGGCCAACGTCCTGACTTTC. Its translation: CASRSSGTAGANVLTF.

There are many counts of this clonotype. The genes are TRBV18 and TRBJ2-7, with 8 bases lining up with TRBD2. Trimming took 4 bases from V and 5 from J; bases not matched to a gene: 10. CDR1 and CDR2 (germline): KGHSH, LQKENI. The CDR3 is 15 residues long. Here the CDR3 DNA reads TGTGCCAGCTCACTCATCGACGGGAGGGCCCACGAGCAGTACTTC. Translation gives CASSLIDGRAHEQYF.

In its sample, this clonotype was seen a few times. As DNA, the CDR3 is TGTGCCAGCGGAGAATATAATGAGCAGTTCTTC. Its translation is CASGEYNEQFF. V and J are TRBV28 and TRBJ2-1; no clear D gene. The CDR3 covers 11 residues. Trimming took off 8 bases at V and 7 bases at J, with 9 bases between the two ends. The V gene's germline CDR1 is MDHEN and CDR2 SYDVKM. Combining the CDR3 with reference TRBV28 and TRBJ2-1 gives the whole variable domain DVKVTQSSRYLVKRTGEKVFLECVQDMDHENMFWYRQDPGLGLRLIYFSYDVKMKEKGDIPEGYSVSREKKERFSLILESASTNQTSMYLCASGEYNEQFFGPGTRLTVL.

This clonotype was seen repeatedly, ten times or more. This chain connects TRBV29-1 to TRBJ2-1, with 9 nucleotides matching TRBD2. With V trimmed by 6 bases and J by 8 bases, 2 bases remained unmatched. The CDR3 is 11 amino acids. Germline loops: CDR1 SQVTM, CDR2 ANQGSEA. The DNA for the CDR3 is TGCAGCGTCCGGACTAGCGATGAGCAGTTCTTC. Translated, it gives CSVRTSDEQFF.

This clonotype was recorded at least ten times. This rearrangement joins TRBV20-1 to TRBJ1-5, with D possibly being TRBD1 (6 bases). V dropped 5 bases and J dropped 7 bases, with 18 bases sitting between them. The CDR3 extends over 14 amino acids. Germline V gene data show CDR1 as DFQATT and CDR2 as SNEGSKA (reference sequence). CDR3 nucleotide sequence: TGCAGTGCTGGGGGGCAGGGGCGCGTACAGCCCCAGCATTTT. It yields the protein CSAGGQGRVQPQHF.

This clonotype was counted a few times. The rearrangement links TRBV19 to TRBJ2-1; 14 bases agree with TRBD2. The CDR3 has 16 amino acids. With V trimmed by 8 bases and J by 8 bases, 11 bases remained unmatched. CDR1 is LNHDA and CDR2 is SQIVND in the germline V gene (reference sequence). CDR3 DNA: TGTGCCAGTGCGGGGCTCCTGGGACTAGCGGGAGATGAGCAGTTCTTC. Encoded protein: CASAGLLGLAGDEQFF.

This clonotype has ten or more counts. The chain employs TRBV18 and TRBJ1-2; D unclear. V lost 3 bases and J 5 bases, leaving 7 bases between the germline ends. The CDR3 consists of 12 residues. Germline V gives CDR1 KGHSH, CDR2 LQKENI. CDR3 sequence reads: CASSPDGYGYTF. DNA for the CDR3: TGTGCCAGCTCACCGGACGGGTATGGCTACACCTTC.

This clonotype was detected ten times or more. The chain recombines TRBV7-2 with TRBJ2-5; D uncertain. V lost 5 bases to trimming and J lost 4 bases, with 11 bases between them. Germline V lookup: CDR1 SGHTA, CDR2 FQGNSA. There are 13 residues in the CDR3. CDR3 sequence: CASSPRPPETQYF. CDR3 coding DNA: TGTGCCAGCAGCCCCAGACCACCAGAGACCCAGTACTTC.

This clonotype was seen many times. The J gene is TRBJ2-1, the V gene TRBV11-3, with 8 bases fitting TRBD2. The CDR3 is 15 residues long. Germline assignment: CDR1 SGHNT and CDR2 YENEEA. The J segment lost 9 bases and the V segment lost 0 bases, leaving 7 bases of the junction unmatched. CDR3 residues: CASSLDPAGEGEQFF. CDR3 bases: TGTGCCAGCAGCTTAGATCCAGCGGGAGAGGGTGAGCAGTTCTTC.

Ten or more counts support this clonotype. This CDR3 is CASSYWTGLDTEAFF. The CDR3 DNA reads TGTGCCAGCAGTTACTGGACAGGGTTGGACACTGAAGCTTTCTTT. The chain couples TRBV6-2 or TRBV6-3 to TRBJ1-1; 8 bases are shared with TRBD1. With V trimmed by 1 base and J by 3 bases, 4 bases remained unmatched. This CDR3 region has 15 residues. Per germline, CDR1 MNHEY and CDR2 SVGEGT.

This clonotype was recorded many times. This chain connects TRBV19 to TRBJ2-2; 7 bases agree with TRBD1. V shed 10 bases and J 6 bases; nucleotides not matched to a gene: 5. Germline values: CDR1 LNHDA, CDR2 SQIVND (reference sequence). CDR3 length: 12 residues. The CDR3 loop reads CAIKTGPGELFF. DNA of the CDR3: TGTGCCATCAAGACAGGGCCCGGGGAGCTGTTTTTT.

This clonotype was recorded a few times. CDR3 loop: CASSWGLAGGTDTQYF. The CDR3 nucleotides read TGTGCCAGCAGCTGGGGACTAGCGGGAGGGACAGATACGCAGTATTTT. The chain combines TRBV7-6 with TRBJ2-3, with TRBD2 matching 16 bases. Germline CDR1 reads SGHVS; CDR2 reads FNYEAQ. Trimming took 4 bases from V and 3 from J; bases not matched to a gene: 1. The CDR3 is made up of 16 amino acids.

Remarks on this clonotype: A single base separates this from a much larger clone, so it may be a read error. This chain connects TRBV4-1 to TRBJ2-4; TRBD2 matches 11 bases. The CDR3 runs 18 residues. Germline lookup yields CDR1 MGHRA and CDR2 YSYEKL. V was clipped by 3 bases and J by 0 bases; unmatched bases: 7. The CDR3 reads CASSQEKGLAEAKNIQYF. In DNA form, the CDR3 reads TGCGCCAGCAGCCAGGAAAAGGGACTAGCGGAAGCCAAAAACATTCAGTACTTC.

This clonotype was counted between two and nine times. The V call is TRBV29-1, the J call TRBJ1-1; D gene uncertain. This CDR3 is built from 12 residues. Trimming took 7 bases from V and 0 from J, leaving 9 bases between them. Germline values: CDR1 SQVTM, CDR2 ANQGSEA. CDR3 amino acids: CSGTIVNTEAFF. Here the CDR3 DNA reads TGCAGCGGAACGATCGTGAACACTGAAGCTTTCTTT.

This clonotype has just a few counts. The rearrangement joins TRBV7-2 to TRBJ2-3, with 14 bases that match TRBD2. CDR3 length: 17 amino acids. From germline, CDR1 is SGHTA and CDR2 FQGNSA. The J segment lost 2 bases and the V segment lost 6 bases, leaving 7 bases of the junction unmatched. CDR3 nucleotide sequence: TGTGCCAGCAGTTCCGGGACTAGCGGGAGACTCACAGATACGCAGTATTTT. It specifies CASSSGTSGRLTDTQYF.

This sequence joins TRBV7-8 and TRBJ2-3; D ambiguous. Trimming took off 5 bases at V and 2 bases at J, with 11 bases between the two ends. CDR3 length: 14 residues. CDR1 is SGHVS, CDR2 FQNEAQ, per germline. CDR3 coding DNA: TGTGCCAGCAGCCAAAGACTCTCCACAGATACGCAGTATTTT. Translation gives CASSQRLSTDTQYF.

In its sample, this clonotype was seen many times. This chain joins TRBV14 and TRBJ2-3; 13 nucleotides align to TRBD2. There are 18 residues in the CDR3. J was trimmed by 6 bases and V by 0 bases; bases with no gene match: 9. Germline values: CDR1 SGHDN, CDR2 FVKESK. The CDR3 sequence: CASSQDRGLAGVVDTQYF. The CDR3 nucleotides are TGTGCCAGCAGCCAAGATCGCGGACTAGCGGGAGTAGTGGATACGCAGTATTTT.

In its sample, this clonotype was seen many times. No DNA is shown, since the ends of the CDR3 on it are uncertain; the CDR3 is the one TCRdb lists. The rearrangement joins TRBV20-1 to TRBJ2-1; TRBD2 reflects the table's D call only, with no check against the DNA. The germline CDR1 and CDR2 sequences are DFQATT and SNEGSKA (reference sequence). Inclusive of both ends, the CDR3 amounts to 11 amino acids. The CDR3 protein is CSTSGRGEQFF.

This clonotype was seen at least ten times. V is TRBV11-3 and J is TRBJ2-1; 7 bases fit TRBD2. The J segment lost 8 bases and the V segment lost 5 bases, leaving 18 bases of the junction unmatched. CDR1 and CDR2 from the germline V gene are SGHNT and YENEEA. The CDR3 loop spans 17 amino acids. The CDR3 reads CASSPSPGLRPSDEQFF. The CDR3 bases are TGTGCCAGCAGCCCGTCTCCGGGACTACGGCCCAGCGATGAGCAGTTCTTC.

This clonotype appeared many times. The genes are TRBV12-5 and TRBJ2-3, with a possible D match to TRBD1 (5 bases). The CDR3 extends over 15 amino acids. Germline CDR1 is LGHNT and CDR2 is FRNRAP. V lost 1 base and J 0 bases, leaving 8 bases between the germline ends. Written as DNA, the CDR3 is TGTGCTAGTGGTTTGGGACAGACTAGCACAGATACGCAGTATTTT. This codes for CASGLGQTSTDTQYF. The full variable domain, its missing parts supplied by reference TRBV12-5 and TRBJ2-3, is DARVTQTPRHKVTEMGQEVTMRCQPILGHNTVFWYRQTMMQGLELLAYFRNRAPLDDSGMPKDRFSAEMPDATLATLKIQPSEPRDSAVYFCASGLGQTSTDTQYFGPGTRLTVL.

The chain couples TRBV24-1 to TRBJ2-2, with 7 bases lining up with TRBD1. Losses at the gene ends were 10 bases for V and 1 base for J; bases not matched to a gene: 5. Germline V CDR1 and CDR2: KGHDR, SFDVKD. This CDR3 contains 14 residues. CDR3 region: CATGGTVNTGELFF. The DNA of the CDR3 is TGTGCCACAGGTGGGACAGTGAACACCGGGGAGCTGTTTTTT.